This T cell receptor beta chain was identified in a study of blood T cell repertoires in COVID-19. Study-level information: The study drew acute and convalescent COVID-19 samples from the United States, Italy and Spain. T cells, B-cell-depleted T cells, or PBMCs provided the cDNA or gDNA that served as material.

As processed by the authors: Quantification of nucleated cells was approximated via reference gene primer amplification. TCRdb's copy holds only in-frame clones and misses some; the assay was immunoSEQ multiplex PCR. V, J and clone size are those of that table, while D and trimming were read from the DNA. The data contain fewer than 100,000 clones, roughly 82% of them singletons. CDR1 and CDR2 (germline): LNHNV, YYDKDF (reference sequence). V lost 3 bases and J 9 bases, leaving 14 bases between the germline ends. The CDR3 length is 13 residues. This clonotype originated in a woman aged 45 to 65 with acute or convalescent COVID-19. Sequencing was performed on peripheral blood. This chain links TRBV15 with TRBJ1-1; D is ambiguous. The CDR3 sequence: CATSSLSGLQAFF. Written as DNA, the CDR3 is TGTGCCACCAGCAGTTTAAGTGGACTCCAAGCTTTCTTT.